These 31 T cell receptor beta chains came from one sample sequenced in a study of regulatory and conventional T cells in RAG deficiency. Here immunoSEQ multiplex PCR was the method, and the copy in TCRdb shows in-frame clones only, minus some. Of some 6,000 clones in the sample, around 90% were seen once. The sequenced material came from CD8+ T cells sorted from blood. Receptors were obtained from a human donor with RAG deficiency presenting as severe combined immunodeficiency.

J is TRBJ1-5 and V is TRBV5-5, with D unresolved. The V and J ends lost 4 bases and 7 bases respectively, with 15 bases between them. Germline values: CDR1 SGHKS, CDR2 YYEKEE (reference sequence). This CDR3 is 14 amino acids long. As DNA, the CDR3 is TGTGCCAGCAGCATGGGGTGGTTGGGGCAGCCCCAGCATTTT. Translation: CASSMGWLGQPQHF.

With respect to this clone: At one of its ends the junction is not consistent with the germline gene, which may arise from a read error. The V call is TRBV7-9, the J call TRBJ1-1, with a possible D match to TRBD1 (6 bases). CDR3 size: 11 residues. CDR1 is SEHNR and CDR2 is FQNEAQ in the germline V gene (reference sequence). The CDR3 sequence: CASSLTGELRF. CDR3 DNA: TGTGCCAGCAGCTTGACAGGCGAGCTACGCTTT.

CDR3 DNA: TGCGCCAGCAGTGACGGGACTAGCGGGAGGGATACGCAGTATTTT. This codes for CASSDGTSGRDTQYF. This chain connects TRBV10-1 to TRBJ2-3; 15 positions match TRBD2. The CDR3 loop spans 15 amino acids. The trim removed 3 bases at V and 6 bases at J, leaving 1 base unmatched. The germline V gene encodes CDR1 WNHNN and CDR2 SYGVQD (reference sequence).

The rearrangement joins TRBV5-6 to TRBJ2-7, with TRBD1 as a possible D gene (6 bases). The CDR3 sequence is 14 residues long. V lost 3 bases and J lost 4, with 14 bases in between. Per germline, CDR1 SGHDT and CDR2 YYEEEE. The CDR3 DNA follows: TGTGCCAGCAGCTCGCCGGGACAAGCTTACGAGCAGTACTTC. Protein sequence: CASSSPGQAYEQYF.

The chain joins TRBV27 to TRBJ2-7; possible D gene TRBD1, 6 bases. Germline CDR1 and CDR2: MNHEY and SMNVEV (reference sequence). The CDR3 totals 14 residues. The V end was cut by 0 bases, the J end by 1 base, with 7 bases between. The CDR3 protein is CASSLSDSSYEQYF. The CDR3, as DNA: TGTGCCAGCAGTTTATCGGACAGTTCCTACGAGCAGTACTTC.

This chain connects TRBV4-3 to TRBJ2-2; no definite D call. The germline CDR1 and CDR2 sequences are LGHNA and YSLEER. V shed 4 bases and J shed 4 bases, with 7 bases lying between them. CDR3 length: 13 amino acids. The CDR3 nucleotides are TGCGCCAGCAGCCCGGCGATCACCGGGGAGCTGTTTTTT. Translated, it gives CASSPAITGELFF.

The chain uses TRBV27 and TRBJ2-6; unclear D gene. V dropped 5 bases and J dropped 0 bases, with 8 bases sitting between them. Germline loops: CDR1 MNHEY, CDR2 SMNVEV (reference sequence). The CDR3 spans 15 residues. The CDR3 nucleotides are TGTGCCAGCAGTCCCTTAGGCTCTGGGGCCAACGTCCTGACTTTC. Translating it yields CASSPLGSGANVLTF.

The V and J genes are TRBV7-2 and TRBJ2-5; D is perhaps TRBD1 (5 bases). The V end lost 1 base, the J end lost 2 bases, and 5 bases lay between the germline ends. Germline V gene sequence: CDR1 SGHTA, CDR2 FQGNSA. The CDR3 is 13 residues long. CDR3 sequence reads: CASSLGTQETQYF. The CDR3 bases are TGTGCCAGCAGCTTAGGGACACAAGAGACCCAGTACTTC.

V and J are TRBV2 and TRBJ2-7; 10 positions match TRBD1. Germline V lookup: CDR1 SNHLY, CDR2 FYNNEI. After removal of 3 bases from V and 4 bases from J, the junction contained 3 bases not matched to a gene. This CDR3 comprises 14 residues. The CDR3 DNA reads TGTGCCAGCAGTGAGGGGACAGGGGTTTACGAGCAGTACTTC. Its protein product is CASSEGTGVYEQYF.

The chain carries TRBV5-4 and TRBJ2-2; TRBD2 is a possible D gene (6 bases). The CDR3 length is 16 residues. Trimming cost V 4 bases and J 1 base, with 14 bases left between them. Germline V gene sequence: CDR1 SGHNT, CDR2 YYREEE (reference sequence). In DNA, the CDR3 is TGTGCCAGCAGCCTGCCCGGGGGTCTGAACACCGGGGAGCTGTTTTTT. Amino acid sequence: CASSLPGGLNTGELFF. The variable domain in full, completed from reference TRBV5-4 and TRBJ2-2, reads ETGVTQSPTHLIKTRGQQVTLRCSSQSGHNTVSWYQQALGQGPQFIFQYYREEENGRGNFPPRFSGLQFPNYSSELNVNALELDDSALYLCASSLPGGLNTGELFFGEGSRLTVL.

V gene TRBV5-1 combines with J gene TRBJ2-2, with D uncertain. The CDR3 is 13 residues long. Germline CDR1 is SGHRS and CDR2 is YFSETQ. Trimming pared 1 base from V and 5 bases from J, leaving 6 bases between. The CDR3 bases are TGCGCCAGCAGCTTGTCGGTGACCGGGGAGCTGTTTTTT. It encodes CASSLSVTGELFF.

The CDR3 DNA is TGTGCCAGCAGCGTATCAGGGGACAATCAGCCCCAGCATTTT. It encodes CASSVSGDNQPQHF. This chain connects TRBV9 to TRBJ1-5, with TRBD1 as a possible D gene (6 bases). This CDR3 is 14 amino acids long. Per the germline V gene, CDR1 is SGDLS and CDR2 is YYNGEE. V lost 1 base, J lost 3 bases, and 8 bases lay in between.

The chain couples TRBV6-5 to TRBJ2-3; a weak D match, TRBD1 (7 bases). This CDR3 is built from 14 residues. V was cut by 0 bases and J by 5 bases, with 9 bases left in between. Germline V gene data show CDR1 as MNHEY and CDR2 as SVGAGI. CDR3: CASSYSQGGDTQYF. The CDR3 DNA is TGTGCCAGCAGTTACTCCCAGGGGGGAGATACGCAGTATTTT.

The genes are TRBV6-5 and TRBJ1-1; no clear D gene. The CDR3 contains 12 residues. V lost 6 bases, J lost 2 bases, and 7 bases lay in between. Germline V gene sequence: CDR1 MNHEY, CDR2 SVGAGI. CDR3 in amino acids: CASRATNTEAFF. The DNA of the CDR3 is TGTGCCAGCAGAGCAACTAACACTGAAGCTTTCTTT.

The J gene is TRBJ2-5, the V gene TRBV4-1; no clear D gene. This CDR3 is 14 amino acids long. Trimming left V 1 base short and J 1 base short, with 7 bases between. Germline-derived CDR1 and CDR2 are MGHRA and YSYEKL. CDR3 sequence (DNA): TGCGCCAGCAGCCAAGTCAACAGCCAAGAGACCCAGTACTTC. This codes for CASSQVNSQETQYF.

This CDR3 reads CASTDNEQFF. As DNA, the CDR3 is TGTGCCAGCACCGACAATGAGCAGTTCTTC. The J gene is TRBJ2-1, the V gene TRBV2; D is unresolved. The V end lost 7 bases, the J end lost 5 bases, and 3 bases lay between the germline ends. The CDR3 has 10 residues. Germline V gives CDR1 SNHLY, CDR2 FYNNEI.

This clone was observed a handful of times. The rearrangement joins TRBV19 to TRBJ1-1; D remains ambiguous. The CDR3 loop spans 11 amino acids. From germline, CDR1 is LNHDA and CDR2 SQIVND (reference sequence). The V and J ends lost 7 bases and 1 base respectively, with 4 bases between them. The CDR3: CASTENTEAFF. CDR3 coding DNA: TGTGCCAGTACAGAGAACACTGAAGCTTTCTTT. The full variable domain, with the rest looked up from reference TRBV19 and TRBJ1-1, is DGGITQSPKYLFRKEGQNVTLSCEQNLNHDAMYWYRQDPGQGLRLIYYSQIVNDFQKGDIAEGYSVSREKKESFPLTVTSAQKNPTAFYLCASTENTEAFFGQGTRLTVV.

The rearrangement links TRBV4-1 to TRBJ1-5; 8 nucleotides match TRBD1. The V and J ends lost 6 bases and 7 bases, in that order; junction bases with no gene match: 5. The CDR3 runs 13 residues. Germline V CDR1 and CDR2: MGHRA, YSYEKL. In DNA, the CDR3 is TGCGCCAGCAGTATTCAGGGGGCACAGCCCCAGCATTTT. It specifies CASSIQGAQPQHF.

The chain uses TRBV27 and TRBJ2-2; 11 bases match TRBD1. V was pared by 3 bases and J by 0 bases, with 6 bases of the junction left unmatched. CDR1 is MNHEY, CDR2 SMNVEV, per germline (reference sequence). CDR3 length: 18 residues. The CDR3: CASSLTDRGRANTGELFF. CDR3 nucleotide sequence: TGTGCCAGCAGTTTGACGGACAGGGGGCGGGCGAACACCGGGGAGCTGTTTTTT.

The chain recombines TRBV19 with TRBJ1-1, with 8 bases fitting TRBD1. With 8 bases clipped from V and 2 bases from J, the junction kept 7 bases outside the gene matches. CDR3 length: 14 amino acids. Per the germline V gene, CDR1 is LNHDA and CDR2 is SQIVND (reference sequence). DNA of the CDR3: TGTGCCAGTCTATGGACAGGGACAAACACTGAAGCTTTCTTT. This encodes CASLWTGTNTEAFF.

This chain links TRBV4-3 with TRBJ2-5; 10 nucleotides align to TRBD1. This CDR3 comprises 15 residues. Germline lookup yields CDR1 LGHNA and CDR2 YSLEER. J was trimmed by 3 bases and V by 4 bases; bases with no gene match: 5. The CDR3, as DNA: TGCGCCAGCAGCCCCACCGGGACAGGGGAAGAGACCCAGTACTTC. Its translation is CASSPTGTGEETQYF.

The J gene is TRBJ2-6, the V gene TRBV4-1; D uncertain. The V gene lost 1 base and the J gene lost 4 bases, with 11 bases spanning the gap. CDR1 and CDR2 from the germline V gene are MGHRA and YSYEKL. This CDR3 comprises 16 residues. The CDR3 is CASSQVYSLGANVLTF. For the CDR3, the DNA is TGCGCCAGCAGCCAAGTGTATAGCCTCGGGGCCAACGTCCTGACTTTC.

The rearrangement links TRBV9 to TRBJ2-1; tentatively, D is TRBD2 (6 bases). CDR1 is SGDLS, CDR2 YYNGEE, per germline. This CDR3 has 15 residues. V gave up 3 bases and J gave up 7 bases, with 17 bases separating them. The CDR3 region is CASSAGGGGLNEQFF. DNA of the CDR3: TGTGCCAGCAGCGCCGGTGGTGGGGGGTTGAATGAGCAGTTCTTC.

The gene calls are TRBV7-2 and TRBJ2-7; possibly TRBD1 or TRBD2 for D (5 bases each). Germline-derived CDR1 and CDR2 are SGHTA and FQGNSA. The CDR3 is 15 residues long. V was clipped by 4 bases and J by 0 bases, with 13 bases between them. CDR3 amino acids: CASSSGTFSSYEQYF. Here the CDR3 DNA reads TGTGCCAGCAGCTCCGGGACCTTCAGCTCCTACGAGCAGTACTTC.

This clone was seen a single time. V usage is TRBV7-9 and J usage is TRBJ2-7, with D hard to call. The CDR3 is 11 residues long. Germline-derived CDR1 and CDR2 are SEHNR and FQNEAQ (reference sequence). V was cut by 5 bases and J by 0 bases, with 2 bases left in between. CDR3 sequence: CASSRSYEQYF. The CDR3 DNA reads TGTGCCAGCAGCCGCTCCTACGAGCAGTACTTC.

This clone appeared a few times. This sequence joins TRBV6-1 and TRBJ2-2, with D maybe TRBD2 (5 bases). Germline CDR1 reads MNHNS; CDR2 reads SASEGT. The CDR3 length is 14 residues. With 8 bases removed from V and 4 bases from J, the gap between germline ends came to 14 bases. CDR3 in amino acids: CASGGSGITGELFF. CDR3 sequence (DNA): TGTGCCAGCGGTGGCAGCGGCATCACCGGGGAGCTGTTTTTT.

J is TRBJ2-3 and V is TRBV27; D possibly corresponds to TRBD2 (7 bases). The CDR3 contains 14 residues. Germline V CDR1 and CDR2: MNHEY, SMNVEV (reference sequence). V was cut by 4 bases and J by 1 base, with 9 bases left in between. The CDR3 protein is CASSWGGRTDTQYF. In DNA, the CDR3 is TGTGCCAGCAGTTGGGGGGGGCGCACAGATACGCAGTATTTT.

The rearrangement joins TRBV27 to TRBJ2-7; possible D gene TRBD1, 6 bases. V was cut by 3 bases and J by 0 bases, with 6 bases left in between. The CDR3 totals 13 residues. The germline CDR1 and CDR2 sequences are MNHEY and SMNVEV (reference sequence). CDR3 in amino acids: CASSLGHSYEQYF. CDR3 bases: TGTGCCAGCAGTTTGGGACACTCCTACGAGCAGTACTTC.

The V call is TRBV7-2, the J call TRBJ1-1; perhaps TRBD1 as D (6 bases). The V and J ends lost 8 bases and 0 bases respectively, with 16 bases between them. Per germline, CDR1 SGHTA and CDR2 FQGNSA. The CDR3 runs 15 residues. The CDR3: CASRGGQGMNTEAFF. The DNA for the CDR3 is TGTGCCAGCCGAGGGGGGCAGGGAATGAACACTGAAGCTTTCTTT.

This chain connects TRBV27 to TRBJ2-7; D is perhaps TRBD1 or TRBD2 (5 bases each). Germline CDR1 and CDR2: MNHEY and SMNVEV (reference sequence). The V and J ends lost 1 base and 2 bases respectively, with 9 bases between them. This CDR3 contains 14 residues. Here the CDR3 DNA reads TGTGCCAGCAGTTTATATCAGGGAGCCTACGAGCAGTACTTC. Translating it yields CASSLYQGAYEQYF.

The chain's CDR3 is CASSLRWAGELFF. The CDR3 DNA reads TGCGCCAGCAGCCTCCGTTGGGCCGGGGAGCTGTTTTTT. The chain has TRBV5-1 and TRBJ2-2; D gene uncertain. The CDR3 loop spans 13 amino acids. V was trimmed by 4 bases and J by 6 bases, leaving 10 bases between them. Germline-derived CDR1 and CDR2 are SGHRS and YFSETQ.